These 2 T cell receptor beta chains came from one sample sequenced in a study of TIL therapy for anti-PD-1-resistant metastatic lung cancer. This was the immunoSEQ v3 assay. Only in-frame clones appear in the TCRdb table, and some are missing; sequencing was by immunoSEQ multiplex PCR. The table records more than 20,000 clones, around 70% of them present only once. Time point described: pre-treatment sample, taken before nivolumab and TIL therapy. The tumor samples were excised metastases, mostly pleural nodules or supraclavicular lymph nodes. The source was tumor tissue, collected at baseline. Receptors originate from a person between 25 and 79 years old with non-small cell lung cancer.

The V call is TRBV11-3, the J call TRBJ2-7; D is ambiguous. CDR3 length: 15 residues. Trimming took 5 bases from V and 0 from J, leaving 14 bases between them. Germline V lookup: CDR1 SGHNT, CDR2 YENEEA. The DNA of the CDR3 is TGTGCCAGCAGCCGAGTTCGAGAGAGCTCCTACGAGCAGTACTTC. Its protein product is CASSRVRESSYEQYF. The entire variable domain, with the rest obtained from reference TRBV11-3 and TRBJ2-7, is as follows: EAGVVQSPRYKIIEKKQPVAFWCNPISGHNTLYWYLQNLGQGPELLIRYENEEAVDDSQLPKDRFSAERLKGVDSTLKIQPAELGDSAVYLCASSRVRESSYEQYFGPGTRLTVT.

The rearrangement joins TRBV19 to TRBJ2-2, with no clear D. The ends were cut back, 3 bases at V and 1 base at J, with 12 bases in the middle. This CDR3 comprises 16 residues. The V gene's germline CDR1 is LNHDA and CDR2 SQIVND (reference sequence). The CDR3 DNA follows: TGTGCCAGTAGTATCAACCCACACAGGAACACCGGGGAGCTGTTTTTT. It yields the protein CASSINPHRNTGELFF. The full variable domain, rest sourced from reference TRBV19 and TRBJ2-2, is DGGITQSPKYLFRKEGQNVTLSCEQNLNHDAMYWYRQDPGQGLRLIYYSQIVNDFQKGDIAEGYSVSREKKESFPLTVTSAQKNPTAFYLCASSINPHRNTGELFFGEGSRLTVL.